The source of this T cell receptor beta chain is a study of blood T cell repertoires in COVID-19. Looking at the study overall: Whether acute or convalescent, the COVID-19 samples came from the United States, Italy and Spain. Sources were T cells, B-cell-depleted T cells, or PBMCs; the material itself was cDNA or gDNA.

Per the original data handling: How many nucleated cells were present was estimated from reference gene primer amplification. Data came from immunoSEQ multiplex PCR; TCRdb stores just in-frame clones and leaves some out. The DNA gave D and trimming, while V, J and clone size come from that table. The profile covers about 190,000 clones, with almost 80% appearing a single time and roughly a sixth taken by the ten largest. In this sample, this clone turned up once. Trimming shortened V by 2 bases and J by 7 bases, and 14 bases separated the two germline ends. Germline CDR1 reads MNHEY; CDR2 reads SVGEGT. The CDR3 consists of 14 residues.

The sequence came from a woman aged 45-65 years who had recovered from COVID-19. Sequencing was carried out using PBMCs or T cells enriched from blood (not recorded which). The rearrangement joins TRBV6-2 or TRBV6-3 to TRBJ2-5; D perhaps matches TRBD1 (7 bases). CDR3 coding DNA: TGTGCCAGCAGTTACGGGACAGCCGGGGGGACCCAGTACTTC. This encodes CASSYGTAGGTQYF.